Here is one T cell receptor (beta chain) with its context. What it binds is not known. Caucasian adults residing in Nashville, Tennessee made up all the donors. The data stem from a study of shared clonotypes between healthy human individuals. Findings and caveats of the study: Clonotypes that were shared across a handful of donors made up around 5% of naive CD4 clonotypes.

Sequencing used immunoSEQ multiplex PCR; TCRdb keeps in-frame clones, though not all of them. The table lists about 530,000 clones, about 96% of them singletons. The source material was naive CD4+ T cells sorted from blood. Indicated subset: CD45RA+ positively selected. This receptor was identified in a woman younger than 45 in good health.

The CDR3 sequence: CASSISLTETQYF. CDR3 nucleotide sequence: TGTGCCAGTAGTATCTCTCTGACAGAGACCCAGTACTTC. This chain links TRBV19 with TRBJ2-5; D is ambiguous. The CDR3 is 13 residues long. V was cut by 3 bases and J by 4 bases, with 9 bases left in between. The V gene's germline CDR1 is LNHDA and CDR2 SQIVND (reference sequence).